Detailed here is one TCR beta chain. Its ends do not fully match the called genes, so a read error is possible. These data belong to a study of blood T cells in healthy people across ages. There are 14 residues in the CDR3. The germline CDR1 and CDR2 sequences are SQVTM and ANQGSEA. Using a J-beta primer mix together with a sample-barcoded 5' primer, a second PCR was run for roughly 6 to 12 cycles. TCRdb re-derived calls from the 5' RACE reads in MiXCR, one entry per CDR3 protein. The sample shows over 500,000 distinct CDR3 sequences, roughly half of them seen only once. The receptor was derived from a woman over 75 in good health. Specimen: blood. The V and J genes are TRBV29-1 and TRBJ2-1; tentatively, D is TRBD1 (5 bases). In nucleotides, the CDR3 is TGCAGCGTTTCACCCCAGGGTCTCGACAAGGAGCAGTTCTTC. Amino acid sequence: CSVSPQGLDKEQFF.